This TCR beta chain appears in the sequencing data of a study of spatial heterogeneity in lung cancer. Overall study results and limits: Whereas they appeared in blood less at follow-up, ubiquitous expanded tumor TCRs appeared there more at resection.

TCRdb used MiXCR to reprocess the 5' RACE reads, holding one entry per CDR3 protein. The table has 1,400 or so distinct CDR3 sequences, approximately 55% seen once. Turning to this clonotype: Its antigen remains unknown. This beta chain appears as a stray read in a library generated for alpha chains; its size is not informative.

Time point defined: blood at routine non-recurrence follow-up after resection. No cell sorting; template was whole RNA from tumor, lung tissue or PBMC. The source material was PBMCs, sampled at follow-up. This clonotype was obtained from a female donor with early-stage non-small cell lung cancer.

The CDR3, as DNA: TGTGCCAGCAGCTTTCCACCCGCTGGCTACACCTTC. Translation: CASSFPPAGYTF. This chain connects TRBV11-2 to TRBJ1-2, with D uncertain. Germline lookup yields CDR1 SGHAT and CDR2 FQNNGV. The length of the CDR3 is 12 residues. Trimming shortened V by 3 bases and J by 7 bases, and 9 bases separated the two germline ends.